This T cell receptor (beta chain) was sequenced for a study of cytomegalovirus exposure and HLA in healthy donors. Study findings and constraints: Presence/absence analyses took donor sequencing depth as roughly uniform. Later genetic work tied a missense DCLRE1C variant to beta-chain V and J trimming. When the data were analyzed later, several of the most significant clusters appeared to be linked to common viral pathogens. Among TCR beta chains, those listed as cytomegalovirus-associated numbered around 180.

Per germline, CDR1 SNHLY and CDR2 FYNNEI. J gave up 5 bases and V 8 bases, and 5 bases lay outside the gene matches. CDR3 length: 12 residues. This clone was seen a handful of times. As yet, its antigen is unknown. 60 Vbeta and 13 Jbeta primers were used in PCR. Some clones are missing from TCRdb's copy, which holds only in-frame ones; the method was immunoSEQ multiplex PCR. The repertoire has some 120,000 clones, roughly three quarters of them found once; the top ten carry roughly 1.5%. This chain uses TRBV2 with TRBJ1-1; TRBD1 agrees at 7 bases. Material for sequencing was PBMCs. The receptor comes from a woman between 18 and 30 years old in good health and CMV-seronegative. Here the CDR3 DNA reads TGTGCCAGCTTACAGGGGTTTACTGAAGCTTTCTTT. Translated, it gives CASLQGFTEAFF. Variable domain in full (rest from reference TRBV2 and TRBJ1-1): EPEVTQTPSHQVTQMGQEVILRCVPISNHLYFYWYRQILGQKVEFLVSFYNNEISEKSEIFDDQFSVERPDGSNFTLKIRSTKLEDSAMYFCASLQGFTEAFFGQGTRLTVV.